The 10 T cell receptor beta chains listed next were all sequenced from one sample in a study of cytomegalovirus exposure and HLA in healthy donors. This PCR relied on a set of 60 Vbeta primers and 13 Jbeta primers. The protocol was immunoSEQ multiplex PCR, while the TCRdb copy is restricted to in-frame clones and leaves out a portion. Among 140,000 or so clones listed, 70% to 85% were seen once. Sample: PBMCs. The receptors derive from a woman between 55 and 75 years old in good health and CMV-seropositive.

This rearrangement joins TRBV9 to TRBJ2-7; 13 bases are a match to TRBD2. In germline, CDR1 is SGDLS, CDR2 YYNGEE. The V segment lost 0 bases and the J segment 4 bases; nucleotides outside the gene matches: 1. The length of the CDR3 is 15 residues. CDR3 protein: CASSVGTSGSYEQYF. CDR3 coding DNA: TGTGCCAGCAGCGTAGGGACTAGCGGGAGTTACGAGCAGTACTTC.

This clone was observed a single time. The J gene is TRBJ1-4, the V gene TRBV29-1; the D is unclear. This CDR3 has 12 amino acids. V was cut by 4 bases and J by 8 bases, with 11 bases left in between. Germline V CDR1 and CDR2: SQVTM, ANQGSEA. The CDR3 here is CSVAGNSEKLFF. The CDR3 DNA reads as TGCAGCGTTGCGGGGAATTCGGAAAAACTGTTTTTT.

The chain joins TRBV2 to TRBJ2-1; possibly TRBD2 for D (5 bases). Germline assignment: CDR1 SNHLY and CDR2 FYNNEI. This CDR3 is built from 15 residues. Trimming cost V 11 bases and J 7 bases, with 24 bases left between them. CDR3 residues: CALRSPAVTRNEQFF. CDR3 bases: TGTGCCCTGAGGAGCCCAGCGGTAACGCGGAATGAGCAGTTCTTC.

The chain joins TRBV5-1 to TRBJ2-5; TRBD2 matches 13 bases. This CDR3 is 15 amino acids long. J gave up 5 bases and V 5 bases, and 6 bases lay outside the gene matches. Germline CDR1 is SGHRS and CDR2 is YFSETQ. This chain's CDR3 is CASRNGLAGEETQYF. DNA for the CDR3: TGCGCCAGCAGAAATGGACTAGCGGGAGAGGAGACCCAGTACTTC.

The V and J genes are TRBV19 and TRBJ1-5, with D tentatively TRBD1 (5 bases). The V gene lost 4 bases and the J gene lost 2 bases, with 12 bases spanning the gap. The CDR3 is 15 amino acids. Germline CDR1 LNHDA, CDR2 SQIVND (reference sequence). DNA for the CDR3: TGTGCCAGTAGTACCACAGGTCTAGGCAATCAGCCCCAGCATTTT. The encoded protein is CASSTTGLGNQPQHF.

CDR3 nucleotides: TGTGCCAGCTCACCAGGGGAGGGGCTCGACTATGGCTACACCTTC. It encodes CASSPGEGLDYGYTF. This chain connects TRBV18 to TRBJ1-2, with a tentative D call TRBD1 (5 bases). CDR1 KGHSH and CDR2 LQKENI come from the germline V gene. Between the trimmed V and J ends, which lost 2 bases and 3 bases, there was a span of 13 bases. There are 15 residues in the CDR3. The complete variable domain, with remaining parts taken from reference TRBV18 and TRBJ1-2, reads NAGVMQNPRHLVRRRGQEARLRCSPMKGHSHVYWYRQLPEEGLKFMVYLQKENIIDESGMPKERFSAEFPKEGPSILRIQQVVRGDSAAYFCASSPGEGLDYGYTFGSGTRLTVV.

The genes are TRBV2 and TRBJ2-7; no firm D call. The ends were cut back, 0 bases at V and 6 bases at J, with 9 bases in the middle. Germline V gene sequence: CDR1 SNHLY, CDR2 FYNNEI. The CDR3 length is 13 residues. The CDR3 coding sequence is TGTGCCAGCAGTGAAGCGTCATACGGCGAGCAGTACTTC. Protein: CASSEASYGEQYF.

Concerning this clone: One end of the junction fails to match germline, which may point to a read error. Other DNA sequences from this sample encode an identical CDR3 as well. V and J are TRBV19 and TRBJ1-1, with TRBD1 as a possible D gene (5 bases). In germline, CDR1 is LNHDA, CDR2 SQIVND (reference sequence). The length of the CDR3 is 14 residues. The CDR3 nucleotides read TGTGCCAGTAGTATAGTCCCCGAGGACACTGAGGCTTTCTTT. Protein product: CASSIVPEDTEAFF.

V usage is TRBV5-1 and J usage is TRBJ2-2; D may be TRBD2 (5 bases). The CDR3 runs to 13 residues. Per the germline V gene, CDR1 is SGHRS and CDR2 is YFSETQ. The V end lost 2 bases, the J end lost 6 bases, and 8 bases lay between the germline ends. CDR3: CASSLLGPGELFF. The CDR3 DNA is TGCGCCAGCAGCTTACTAGGGCCCGGGGAGCTGTTTTTT.

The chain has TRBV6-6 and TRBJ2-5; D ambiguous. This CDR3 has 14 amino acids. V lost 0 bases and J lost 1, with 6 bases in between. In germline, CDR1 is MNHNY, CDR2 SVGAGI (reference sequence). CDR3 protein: CASSYSTPQETQYF. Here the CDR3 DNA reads TGTGCCAGCAGTTACTCAACACCCCAAGAGACCCAGTACTTC.